The 8 T cell receptor beta chains given below trace back to one sample, sequenced in a study of Ad26.COV2.S vaccination and SARS-CoV-2 variants. Generated by immunoSEQ multiplex PCR, the TCRdb table keeps only in-frame clones and is missing some. In the table there are around 500,000 clones, roughly nine tenths of which are singletons. Treatment noted: 19 received Ad26.COV2.S at low or high dose, single or two shots; about 5 received placebo; per-sample allocation not given. The samples date from day 63 after the first vaccine or placebo injection. This sample comprised peripheral blood, obtained in a trial of Ad26.COV2.S vaccine versus placebo. The receptors were gathered from a person between 18 and 60 years old who received the Ad26.COV2.S COVID-19 vaccine or a placebo.

The V gene is TRBV6-5, the J gene TRBJ2-7, with 9 bases lining up with TRBD2. Germline CDR1 MNHEY, CDR2 SVGAGI. Unmatched junction bases numbered 8, after V lost 2 bases and J lost 3 bases. The CDR3 length is 16 residues. CDR3 sequence: CASSYRRLAGFYEQYF. As DNA, the CDR3 is TGTGCCAGCAGTTACCGACGGCTAGCGGGGTTCTACGAGCAGTACTTC.

The V call is TRBV27, the J call TRBJ1-1, with D possibly matching TRBD1 (6 bases). From germline, CDR1 is MNHEY and CDR2 SMNVEV (reference sequence). Deletions cut 6 bases from V and 2 bases from J, with 13 bases between. The CDR3 covers 14 residues. This CDR3 reads CASRASGANTEAFF. In DNA, the CDR3 is TGTGCCAGCAGAGCCTCAGGGGCAAACACTGAAGCTTTCTTT.

This chain links TRBV11-3 with TRBJ2-6, with TRBD1 identical over 8 bases. Germline CDR1 is SGHNT and CDR2 is YENEEA. The CDR3 loop spans 16 amino acids. V shed 2 bases and J 2 bases; nucleotides not matched to a gene: 2. In DNA form, the CDR3 reads TGTGCCAGCAGCTTATCAGGGGGCCCTGGGGCCAACGTCCTGACTTTC. This translates into CASSLSGGPGANVLTF.

The V and J genes are TRBV7-2 and TRBJ1-2, with D unclear. This CDR3 has 14 amino acids. CDR1 is SGHTA, CDR2 FQGNSA, per germline. The germline V and J ends were trimmed by 5 bases and 7 bases, with 17 bases remaining between them. This CDR3 reads CASSIPGATGGYTF. The CDR3 coding sequence is TGTGCCAGCAGCATCCCCGGTGCCACGGGTGGCTACACCTTC. The variable domain in full, with the rest retrieved from reference TRBV7-2 and TRBJ1-2, is GAGVSQSPSNKVTEKGKDVELRCDPISGHTALYWYRQSLGQGLEFLIYFQGNSAPDKSGLPSDRFSAERTGGSVSTLTIQRTQQEDSAVYLCASSIPGATGGYTFGSGTRLTVV.

The V gene is TRBV3-1 (or the pseudogene TRBV3-2), the J gene TRBJ2-1; perhaps TRBD1 as D (5 bases). The V gene lost 2 bases and the J gene lost 7 bases, with 9 bases spanning the gap. This CDR3 has 13 amino acids. CDR1 is LGHDT and CDR2 is YNNKEL in the germline V gene (reference sequence). CDR3 protein: CASSQYGANEQFF. CDR3 nucleotides: TGTGCCAGCAGCCAATATGGGGCTAATGAGCAGTTCTTC.

This rearrangement joins TRBV20-1 to TRBJ2-7, with TRBD1 matching over 11 bases. Germline CDR1 is DFQATT and CDR2 is SNEGSKA (reference sequence). The CDR3 consists of 15 residues. Trimming at V came to 3 bases and at J to 7 bases, leaving 11 bases not matched to a gene. CDR3 coding DNA: TGCAGTGCTAGTATCTCCGGGACAGGGGGTAGTGAGCAGTACTTC. Protein: CSASISGTGGSEQYF.

The chain recombines TRBV18 with TRBJ2-7; TRBD2 might be the D (6 bases). This CDR3 region has 14 residues. The V end lost 5 bases, the J end lost 7 bases, and 18 bases lay between the germline ends. The germline CDR1 and CDR2 sequences are KGHSH and LQKENI. The DNA of the CDR3 is TGTGCCAGCTCAAGTCTGGACGGGGGACGGGAGCAGTACTTC. Its translation: CASSSLDGGREQYF.

The chain carries TRBV3-1 (or the pseudogene TRBV3-2) and TRBJ2-5; no clear D. Germline assignment: CDR1 LGHDT and CDR2 YNNKEL (reference sequence). The CDR3 sequence is 15 residues long. Trimming took 0 bases from V and 7 from J, leaving 15 bases between them. For the CDR3, the DNA is TGTGCCAGCAGCCAAGAGGGGTCCCTCGCCTTGACCCAGTACTTC. Amino acid sequence: CASSQEGSLALTQYF.